These 8 T cell receptor beta chains were sequenced from one sample in a study of cytomegalovirus exposure and HLA in healthy donors. The PCR ran on 60 Vbeta and 13 Jbeta primers. TCRdb keeps only in-frame clones here, not all; method: immunoSEQ multiplex PCR. In the table there are 65,000 or so clones, over 50% of which are singletons. Sequenced input: PBMCs. The source of these receptors is a man aged 25-45 years in good health and CMV-seronegative.

This clone occurred a few times. The chain recombines TRBV29-1 with TRBJ2-5; 7 nucleotides align to TRBD1. The CDR3 is 17 residues long. V shed 1 base and J 6 bases; nucleotides not matched to a gene: 17. Looked up from germline, CDR1 is SQVTM and CDR2 is ANQGSEA. In nucleotides, the CDR3 is TGCAGCGTTGAAGCCACCAGGGACAGAATTAGGCGGCAGACCCAGTACTTC. Amino acids: CSVEATRDRIRRQTQYF.

The V call is TRBV7-2, the J call TRBJ2-5; 12 nucleotides agree with TRBD2. CDR1 is SGHTA, CDR2 FQGNSA, per germline. After removal of 5 bases from V and 0 bases from J, the junction contained 7 bases not matched to a gene. This CDR3 spans 17 amino acids. The CDR3 region has the DNA TGTGCCAGCAGCCGCGGACTAGCGGGGCTGTACCAAGAGACCCAGTACTTC. Its translation is CASSRGLAGLYQETQYF.

The chain couples TRBV2 to TRBJ1-1; tentatively, D is TRBD1 (6 bases). The CDR3 spans 13 residues. Germline values: CDR1 SNHLY, CDR2 FYNNEI. Trimming cost V 3 bases and J 5 bases, with 10 bases left between them. CDR3 sequence reads: CASSEDSRTEAFF. The CDR3 region has the DNA TGTGCCAGCAGTGAGGACAGCCGAACTGAAGCTTTCTTT.

The chain joins TRBV4-1 to TRBJ1-1, with D possibly TRBD1 on 5 matching bases. Germline V lookup: CDR1 MGHRA, CDR2 YSYEKL. The germline V and J ends were trimmed by 0 bases and 5 bases, with 19 bases remaining between them. The CDR3 extends over 17 amino acids. CDR3 region: CASSQDQFERGWTEAFF. The DNA of the CDR3 is TGCGCCAGCAGCCAAGATCAATTCGAGCGGGGGTGGACTGAAGCTTTCTTT.

This clone was detected a few times. The V and J genes are TRBV7-7 and TRBJ2-7, with D possibly TRBD1 on 6 matching bases. The V and J ends lost 5 bases and 2 bases respectively, with 13 bases between them. There are 14 residues in the CDR3. The germline gives CDR1 SSHAT, CDR2 FNYEAQ (reference sequence). The CDR3 nucleotides are TGTGCCAGCAGCCCCACGACAGGAACCTACGAGCAGTACTTC. Its translation is CASSPTTGTYEQYF.

The chain uses TRBV7-8 and TRBJ2-4; 7 bases match TRBD1. Trimming removed 5 bases from V and 0 bases from J; junction bases left unmatched: 10. CDR1 SGHVS and CDR2 FQNEAQ come from the germline V gene. The CDR3 is 17 amino acids. The CDR3 loop is CASSPGQLYVAKNIQYF. CDR3 DNA sequence: TGTGCCAGCAGCCCGGGACAGCTCTATGTAGCCAAAAACATTCAGTACTTC. The full variable domain, in which reference TRBV7-8 and TRBJ2-4 provide the parts outside the CDR3, is GAGVSQSPRYKVAKRGQDVALRCDPISGHVSLFWYQQALGQGPEFLTYFQNEAQLDKSGLPSDRFFAERPEGSVSTLKIQRTQQEDSAVYLCASSPGQLYVAKNIQYFGAGTRLSVL.

The V and J genes are TRBV4-1 and TRBJ2-5; TRBD2 might be the D (6 bases). With 2 bases removed from V and 2 bases from J, the gap between germline ends came to 12 bases. The V gene's germline CDR1 is MGHRA and CDR2 YSYEKL. This CDR3 is 15 amino acids long. CDR3 region: CASSQTPGVQETQYF. CDR3 coding DNA: TGCGCCAGCAGCCAAACACCGGGAGTTCAAGAGACCCAGTACTTC.

V usage is TRBV10-3 and J usage is TRBJ2-5, with 14 bases identical to TRBD2. The length of the CDR3 is 19 residues. Unmatched junction bases numbered 11, after V lost 5 bases and J lost 0 bases. CDR1 and CDR2 (germline): ENHRY, SYGVKD. The CDR3 loop is CAISTPGTSGGPYQETQYF. CDR3 in DNA: TGTGCCATCAGTACCCCCGGGACTAGCGGGGGCCCGTACCAAGAGACCCAGTACTTC.